The clone carrying this T cell receptor beta chain is large within its sample. Its target is unknown. This sample was included in a study of cytomegalovirus exposure and HLA in healthy donors. General study findings and limits: Overall, approximately 150 TCR beta chains were annotated as cytomegalovirus-associated. The number of N-insertions in an Asian-associated ancestry cluster was reportedly below the roughly 700-donor mean in a later analysis.

CDR3 length: 12 amino acids. The donors (healthy individuals) were bone marrow donors. 60 Vbeta and 13 Jbeta primers were used in PCR. In the authors' methods: The authors later counted about 80 million unique TCR beta chains, 8.5 million to 13 million of them shared. Sequencing used immunoSEQ multiplex PCR; TCRdb keeps in-frame clones, though not all of them. V and J calls and clone size follow that table, whereas D and trimming were derived from the DNA. The sample records around 67,000 clones, around 78% being singletons. This sequence was found in a man younger than 35 in good health and CMV-seropositive. The chain couples TRBV21-1 to TRBJ1-1; the table's D call TRBD1 went unverified against the DNA. TRBV21-1 is given as a pseudogene. The sequencing sample was made of PBMCs. The CDR3, as DNA: TGTGCCTCCCCAAGGGGTGAGACTGAAGCTTTCTTT. Its protein product is CASPRGETEAFF.